One sample yielded the 27 T cell receptor beta chains listed below, sequenced in a study of control samples from healthy donors and cancer patients. Clones were sequenced by immunoSEQ multiplex PCR, and TCRdb holds only the in-frame ones, with some missing. The data show about 200,000 clones, about 90% seen once. The sample comprised blood. These TCRs come from a man younger than 40 in good health.

The chain has TRBV6-1 and TRBJ1-2; weak D call: TRBD1 (6 bases). In germline, CDR1 is MNHNS, CDR2 SASEGT. This CDR3 spans 13 amino acids. V dropped 2 bases and J dropped 7 bases, with 11 bases sitting between them. The CDR3 reads CASSEWGRSGYTF. The CDR3 bases are TGTGCCAGCAGTGAATGGGGGCGGAGTGGCTACACCTTC.

This clone has just one count. The chain is built from TRBV13 and TRBJ2-7; tentatively, D is TRBD1 or TRBD2 (6 bases each). V dropped 1 base and J dropped 3 bases, with 19 bases sitting between them. The CDR3 has 17 amino acids. Germline CDR1 is PRHDT and CDR2 is FYEKMQ (reference sequence). The CDR3, as DNA: TGTGCCAGCAGCTTAGCCTTACAGGGAGGAAAGTACTACGAGCAGTACTTC. Amino acids: CASSLALQGGKYYEQYF.

This chain connects TRBV7-2 to TRBJ1-4, with D unclear. Germline CDR1 reads SGHTA; CDR2 reads FQGNSA. V gave up 5 bases and J gave up 10 bases, with 14 bases separating them. This CDR3 comprises 13 residues. The CDR3 spells CASSVGMTRKLFF. CDR3 DNA sequence: TGTGCCAGCAGCGTCGGGATGACACGAAAACTGTTTTTT.

This clone was seen only a few times. The chain is built from TRBV11-2 and TRBJ2-2; tentatively, D is TRBD2 (5 bases). The V end was cut by 1 base, the J end by 4 bases, with 13 bases between. The CDR3 has 16 amino acids. CDR1 is SGHAT and CDR2 is FQNNGV in the germline V gene. The CDR3 DNA reads as TGTGCCAGCAGCTTAGCACGAGGGTTAATCACCGGGGAGCTGTTTTTT. Protein sequence: CASSLARGLITGELFF.

This chain uses TRBV19 with TRBJ1-6, with no clear D. The CDR3 has 15 residues. V was cut by 1 base and J by 8 bases, with 12 bases left in between. In germline, CDR1 is LNHDA, CDR2 SQIVND (reference sequence). CDR3 nucleotide sequence: TGTGCCAGTAGTATAGGGGGTGACCTTTATTCACCCCTCCACTTT. It encodes CASSIGGDLYSPLHF.

The V and J genes are TRBV7-9 and TRBJ1-6, with 7 bases aligning to TRBD1. Germline-derived CDR1 and CDR2 are SEHNR and FQNEAQ (reference sequence). V shed 5 bases and J 6 bases; nucleotides not matched to a gene: 4. This CDR3 spans 14 amino acids. The CDR3 region is CASSAGTVNSPLHF. CDR3 in DNA: TGTGCCAGCAGCGCCGGGACAGTTAATTCACCCCTCCACTTT.

The chain uses TRBV5-4 and TRBJ2-7; 8 bases fit TRBD1. This CDR3 is built from 16 residues. In germline, CDR1 is SGHNT, CDR2 YYREEE (reference sequence). V was clipped by 0 bases and J by 7 bases; unmatched bases: 12. CDR3: CASSLGSGTGSREQYF. CDR3 nucleotide sequence: TGTGCCAGCAGCTTGGGGTCCGGGACAGGATCTCGAGAGCAGTACTTC.

The V gene is TRBV19, the J gene TRBJ2-6, with 7 nucleotides matching TRBD2. Losses at the gene ends were 4 bases for V and 0 bases for J; bases not matched to a gene: 0. The length of the CDR3 is 15 residues. The germline gives CDR1 LNHDA, CDR2 SQIVND (reference sequence). The CDR3 DNA reads as TGTGCCAGTAGTACGGGGGGCTCTGGGGCCAACGTCCTGACTTTC. Amino acids: CASSTGGSGANVLTF. Together with reference TRBV19 and TRBJ2-6, the CDR3 gives the full variable domain: DGGITQSPKYLFRKEGQNVTLSCEQNLNHDAMYWYRQDPGQGLRLIYYSQIVNDFQKGDIAEGYSVSREKKESFPLTVTSAQKNPTAFYLCASSTGGSGANVLTFGAGSRLTVL.

About this clone: At the DNA level, this CDR3 is encoded by other sequences in the same sample as well. The chain uses TRBV24-1 and TRBJ2-7; D is perhaps TRBD1 (6 bases). The CDR3 sequence is 12 residues long. Germline-derived CDR1 and CDR2 are KGHDR and SFDVKD. Trimming stripped 4 bases from V and 3 bases from J, with 6 bases between. The CDR3 region has the DNA TGTGCCACCAGTGACAGGGGCTACGAGCAGTACTTC. Amino acid sequence: CATSDRGYEQYF.

The V call is TRBV7-9, the J call TRBJ2-5; D unclear. Germline-derived CDR1 and CDR2 are SEHNR and FQNEAQ (reference sequence). Trimming took off 4 bases at V and 5 bases at J, with 11 bases between the two ends. The CDR3 is 13 residues long. The CDR3: CASSSSGAETQYF. CDR3 DNA: TGTGCCAGCAGCTCGTCCGGAGCGGAGACCCAGTACTTC.

Concerning this clone itself: Other DNA sequences from this sample encode an identical CDR3 as well. The gene calls are TRBV19 and TRBJ2-1, with TRBD2 matching 9 bases. Trimming at V came to 3 bases and at J to 2 bases, leaving 2 bases not matched to a gene. This CDR3 region has 15 residues. The germline gives CDR1 LNHDA, CDR2 SQIVND (reference sequence). This CDR3 reads CASSIQRGAYNEQFF. The CDR3 coding sequence is TGTGCCAGTAGTATCCAGCGGGGGGCCTACAATGAGCAGTTCTTC.

The gene calls are TRBV7-9 and TRBJ1-2, with D maybe TRBD1 (5 bases). The CDR3 loop spans 13 amino acids. V dropped 5 bases and J dropped 1 base, with 8 bases sitting between them. Germline assignment: CDR1 SEHNR and CDR2 FQNEAQ (reference sequence). The CDR3 sequence: CASSPDINYGYTF. The CDR3 region has the DNA TGTGCCAGCAGCCCGGACATTAACTATGGCTACACCTTC. Combining the CDR3 with reference TRBV7-9 and TRBJ1-2 gives the whole variable domain DTGVSQNPRHKITKRGQNVTFRCDPISEHNRLYWYRQTLGQGPEFLTYFQNEAQLEKSRLLSDRFSAERPKGSFSTLEIQRTEQGDSAMYLCASSPDINYGYTFGSGTRLTVV.

The rearrangement uses TRBV5-1 and TRBJ2-1; 7 positions match TRBD1. The CDR3 sequence is 15 residues long. V gave up 0 bases and J gave up 4 bases; unmatched junction bases: 4. The germline V gene has CDR1 SGHRS and CDR2 YFSETQ. CDR3 nucleotide sequence: TGCGCCAGCAGCTTGGCACAGGGGACATACAATGAGCAGTTCTTC. Translating gives CASSLAQGTYNEQFF.

In this sample, this clone turned up a few times. The rearrangement links TRBV5-6 to TRBJ1-6, with D possibly TRBD1 on 6 matching bases. V dropped 4 bases and J dropped 4 bases, with 12 bases sitting between them. The CDR3 is 15 residues long. CDR1 is SGHDT, CDR2 YYEEEE, per germline. The CDR3 sequence is CASSPEGGYNSPLHF. The CDR3, as DNA: TGTGCCAGCAGCCCTGAAGGGGGTTATAATTCACCCCTCCACTTT.

The CDR3 reads CASSSETEHTQYF. Here the CDR3 DNA reads TGTGCCAGCAGTTCAGAGACTGAGCATACGCAGTATTTT. The chain employs TRBV6-5 and TRBJ2-3; no definite D call. Germline values: CDR1 MNHEY, CDR2 SVGAGI. Trimming left V 4 bases short and J 7 bases short, with 12 bases between. This CDR3 has 13 residues.

This chain uses TRBV9 with TRBJ2-5; D not certain. CDR1 and CDR2 (germline): SGDLS, YYNGEE. V lost 0 bases and J lost 6, with 12 bases in between. This CDR3 comprises 14 residues. The CDR3 coding sequence is TGTGCCAGCAGCGTAGACGGCCAGAAAAAGACCCAGTACTTC. It encodes CASSVDGQKKTQYF.

The chain carries TRBV6-5 and TRBJ2-7; D is tentatively TRBD1 or TRBD2 (5 bases each). Trimming removed 6 bases from V and 0 bases from J, with 6 bases in between. This CDR3 is 12 amino acids long. Germline V gives CDR1 MNHEY, CDR2 SVGAGI. The CDR3 loop reads CASSGTSYEQYF. CDR3 nucleotides: TGTGCCAGCAGCGGGACCTCCTACGAGCAGTACTTC.

This chain uses TRBV6-5 with TRBJ1-5; D is unclear. The CDR3 is made up of 15 amino acids. Germline lookup yields CDR1 MNHEY and CDR2 SVGAGI. Trimming left V 6 bases short and J 0 bases short, with 12 bases between. The CDR3 DNA reads as TGTGCCAGCAGGGCTCAATATCATAGCAATCAGCCCCAGCATTTT. Its translation is CASRAQYHSNQPQHF.

The V gene is TRBV19, the J gene TRBJ2-3, with 10 positions matching TRBD2. CDR1 LNHDA and CDR2 SQIVND come from the germline V gene (reference sequence). The CDR3 has 17 residues. Unmatched junction bases numbered 11, after V lost 4 bases and J lost 4 bases. CDR3 in DNA: TGTGCCAGTAGTAGAGCCGTCCTAGCGGGGGCCCCAGATACGCAGTATTTT. It encodes CASSRAVLAGAPDTQYF. Complete variable domain (other parts from reference TRBV19 and TRBJ2-3): DGGITQSPKYLFRKEGQNVTLSCEQNLNHDAMYWYRQDPGQGLRLIYYSQIVNDFQKGDIAEGYSVSREKKESFPLTVTSAQKNPTAFYLCASSRAVLAGAPDTQYFGPGTRLTVL.

In DNA form, the CDR3 reads TGTGCCAGCAGAGTTCCGGGACAGCGTTCACCCCTCCACTTT. It codes for CASRVPGQRSPLHF. The chain has TRBV7-9 and TRBJ1-6, with TRBD1 matching over 7 bases. Germline V CDR1 and CDR2: SEHNR, FQNEAQ (reference sequence). This CDR3 is 14 amino acids long. Trimming cost V 6 bases and J 9 bases; bases outside gene matches: 8.

The J gene is TRBJ1-2, the V gene TRBV19; 7 bases match TRBD1. The V gene's germline CDR1 is LNHDA and CDR2 SQIVND (reference sequence). The V and J ends lost 4 bases and 2 bases, in that order; junction bases with no gene match: 7. The CDR3 is made up of 15 amino acids. CDR3 nucleotides: TGTGCCAGTAGTAAACGACAGGGCGGGAACTATGGCTACACCTTC. It translates to CASSKRQGGNYGYTF. Full variable domain (rest looked up from reference TRBV19 and TRBJ1-2): DGGITQSPKYLFRKEGQNVTLSCEQNLNHDAMYWYRQDPGQGLRLIYYSQIVNDFQKGDIAEGYSVSREKKESFPLTVTSAQKNPTAFYLCASSKRQGGNYGYTFGSGTRLTVV.

The V call is TRBV5-1, the J call TRBJ1-1; 10 bases line up with TRBD1. The CDR3 contains 14 residues. Germline trimming cut 2 bases from V and 3 bases from J; bases unmatched to any gene: 1. Germline V gene sequence: CDR1 SGHRS, CDR2 YFSETQ. The CDR3 loop is CASSFGTGDTEAFF. The CDR3 DNA reads as TGCGCCAGCAGCTTCGGGACAGGGGACACTGAAGCTTTCTTT.

The chain uses TRBV4-2 and TRBJ2-7; TRBD2 aligns across 9 bases. The CDR3 consists of 16 residues. V shed 2 bases, J shed 7 bases, and the junction held 12 bases outside the gene matches. Germline CDR1 is LGHNA and CDR2 is YNFKEQ. Written as DNA, the CDR3 is TGTGCCAGCAGCCAACCAGGCGAGCGGGGGGTGATGGAGCAGTACTTC. It is translated as CASSQPGERGVMEQYF.

This clone appeared a single time. The chain couples TRBV7-8 to TRBJ2-1; 10 bases match TRBD2. Trimming took 1 base from V and 6 from J; bases not matched to a gene: 6. The CDR3 contains 16 residues. Germline lookup yields CDR1 SGHVS and CDR2 FQNEAQ. The CDR3 is CASSLGGTSVVNEQFF. CDR3 bases: TGTGCCAGCAGCTTAGGAGGGACTAGCGTAGTCAATGAGCAGTTCTTC.

The chain couples TRBV9 to TRBJ1-5; D ambiguous. Germline-derived CDR1 and CDR2 are SGDLS and YYNGEE. The CDR3 is 15 amino acids. V lost 0 bases and J lost 3, with 10 bases in between. Here the CDR3 DNA reads TGTGCCAGCAGCGTAGACGGCGCCCACAATCAGCCCCAGCATTTT. It is translated as CASSVDGAHNQPQHF.

This chain joins TRBV11-2 and TRBJ1-2, with D maybe TRBD1 (5 bases). This CDR3 contains 13 residues. CDR1 is SGHAT and CDR2 is FQNNGV in the germline V gene. V lost 9 bases and J 8 bases, leaving 19 bases between the germline ends. The CDR3: CASRTTGMRGYTF. DNA of the CDR3: TGTGCCAGTAGGACAACGGGGATGCGGGGCTACACCTTC.

This chain uses TRBV12-3 or TRBV12-4 with TRBJ1-2, with D possibly TRBD1 on 6 matching bases. V was clipped by 7 bases and J by 4 bases, with 13 bases between them. The CDR3 is 13 residues long. The CDR3, as DNA: TGTGCCAGCACCCCAACAGGGCGCTATGGCTACACCTTC. Protein sequence: CASTPTGRYGYTF.